This paragraph reports one T cell receptor (beta chain). In germline, CDR1 is SGHTS, CDR2 YDEGEE. The ends were cut back, 0 bases at V and 6 bases at J, with 7 bases in the middle. The CDR3 contains 13 residues. This sample was taken from a study of blood T cell repertoires in COVID-19. Data came from immunoSEQ multiplex PCR; TCRdb stores just in-frame clones and leaves some out. The sample comprises under 200,000 clones, 70% to 90% of which are singletons, and around 25% rests with the top ten. The sample was PBMCs or T cells enriched from blood (not recorded which). This receptor was obtained from a woman aged 40 to 55 in a cohort exposed to, infected with or recovered from COVID-19 (not recorded which). The chain has TRBV5-8 and TRBJ1-5; D not resolved. CDR3 protein: CASSLARGQPQHF. In nucleotides, the CDR3 is TGTGCCAGCAGCTTGGCGCGGGGTCAGCCCCAGCATTTT.